The 32 T cell receptor beta chains below all came from one sample that was sequenced in a study of blood T cell repertoires in COVID-19. The data were produced by immunoSEQ multiplex PCR, yet TCRdb's version contains in-frame clones alone and is incomplete. The sample shows fewer than 250,000 clones, around nine tenths of them seen only once. The sample comprised peripheral blood. These receptors were taken from a man between 60 and 75 years old with acute or convalescent COVID-19.

This clone was picked up many times. The V call is TRBV10-1, the J call TRBJ1-6; D may be TRBD1 (6 bases). The CDR3 is made up of 17 amino acids. Trimming removed 6 bases from V and 0 bases from J, with 15 bases in between. From germline, CDR1 is WNHNN and CDR2 SYGVQD (reference sequence). CDR3: CASRSRDIPSYNSPLHF. DNA for the CDR3: TGCGCCAGCAGATCCCGGGACATCCCCTCCTATAATTCACCCCTCCACTTT.

The chain's CDR3 is CASSAGTVPSYEQYF. In DNA form, the CDR3 reads TGTGCCAGCAGCGCAGGGACAGTTCCCTCCTACGAGCAGTACTTC. The J gene is TRBJ2-7, the V gene TRBV9; 7 bases map to TRBD1. This CDR3 contains 15 residues. The trim removed 3 bases at V and 0 bases at J, leaving 6 bases unmatched. CDR1 is SGDLS and CDR2 is YYNGEE in the germline V gene.

The chain is built from TRBV28 and TRBJ2-3; possibly TRBD2 for D (5 bases). Per the germline V gene, CDR1 is MDHEN and CDR2 is SYDVKM. The CDR3 is 12 residues long. V lost 9 bases to trimming and J lost 1 base, with 8 bases between them. Here the CDR3 reads CASGLGTDTQYF. In nucleotides, the CDR3 is TGTGCCAGTGGACTCGGCACAGATACGCAGTATTTT.

The chain joins TRBV4-1 to TRBJ1-3, with TRBD1 as a possible D gene (5 bases). The CDR3 has 18 amino acids. The germline V and J ends were trimmed by 0 bases and 0 bases, with 15 bases remaining between them. Germline CDR1 MGHRA, CDR2 YSYEKL. CDR3 sequence reads: CASSQDPPDMSSGNTIYF. In DNA, the CDR3 is TGCGCCAGCAGCCAAGATCCTCCGGACATGAGCTCTGGAAACACCATATATTTT.

The V and J genes are TRBV6-4 and TRBJ1-6, with 8 bases fitting TRBD1. This CDR3 spans 15 amino acids. Germline V gives CDR1 MRHNA, CDR2 SNTAGT. The V segment lost 7 bases and the J segment 10 bases; nucleotides outside the gene matches: 12. CDR3 DNA: TGTGCCAGCAAATCCGACAGGGGTGGGGAATCACCCCTCCACTTT. Its translation is CASKSDRGGESPLHF.

The chain uses TRBV2 and TRBJ1-4, with 10 bases lining up with TRBD1. V shed 7 bases, J shed 6 bases, and the junction held 2 bases outside the gene matches. In germline, CDR1 is SNHLY, CDR2 FYNNEI. CDR3 size: 13 residues. In DNA, the CDR3 is TGTGCCAGCAAAGGACAGGGGGATGAAAAACTGTTTTTT. This translates into CASKGQGDEKLFF.

V gene TRBV19 combines with J gene TRBJ1-5, with TRBD1 identical over 8 bases. V lost 7 bases to trimming and J lost 7 bases; unmatched junction nucleotides: 12. The CDR3 is 15 residues long. Germline lookup yields CDR1 LNHDA and CDR2 SQIVND (reference sequence). The CDR3 bases are TGTGCCAGTATTCAAATCCAGGGGGCGGGACAGCCCCAGCATTTT. It specifies CASIQIQGAGQPQHF.

This clone has just one count. The CDR3 sequence is CASSSPDSIQETQYF. In DNA, the CDR3 is TGTGCCAGCAGTTCCCCGGACAGTATTCAAGAGACCCAGTACTTC. The V call is TRBV28, the J call TRBJ2-5; weak D call: TRBD1 (6 bases). CDR1 and CDR2 from the germline V gene are MDHEN and SYDVKM. Trimming stripped 4 bases from V and 2 bases from J, with 14 bases between. There are 15 residues in the CDR3.

The genes are TRBV27 and TRBJ1-3; weak D call: TRBD1 (6 bases). V dropped 5 bases and J dropped 0 bases, with 14 bases sitting between them. Per germline, CDR1 MNHEY and CDR2 SMNVEV (reference sequence). The CDR3 runs to 16 residues. The CDR3 bases are TGTGCCAGCAGTACTGGAGGCAGGGGCTCTGGAAACACCATATATTTT. It codes for CASSTGGRGSGNTIYF.

This chain joins TRBV3-1 (or the pseudogene TRBV3-2) and TRBJ1-1; 7 positions match TRBD1. Germline V gene sequence: CDR1 LGHDT, CDR2 YNNKEL (reference sequence). This CDR3 has 14 residues. The V gene end was trimmed by 5 bases and the J gene end by 10 bases; junction bases not matched to a gene: 13. The CDR3 loop is CASSVPQGRGIAFF. For the CDR3, the DNA is TGTGCCAGCAGCGTACCACAGGGGCGGGGTATAGCTTTCTTT.

The chain joins TRBV7-3 to TRBJ2-3, with a weak D call TRBD2 (6 bases). The V end lost 1 base, the J end lost 2 bases, and 10 bases lay between the germline ends. The CDR3 totals 15 residues. The germline CDR1 and CDR2 sequences are SGHTA and FQGTGA. This CDR3 is CASSLIRTTTDTQYF. Written as DNA, the CDR3 is TGTGCCAGCAGCTTAATCCGGACTACCACAGATACGCAGTATTTT.

DNA of the CDR3: TGTGCCAGCAGCGAGACAGGAACTATGAACACTGAAGCTTTCTTT. The encoded protein is CASSETGTMNTEAFF. The chain carries TRBV7-2 and TRBJ1-1, with D perhaps TRBD1 (6 bases). V was clipped by 5 bases and J by 0 bases, with 13 bases between them. This CDR3 has 15 amino acids. CDR1 and CDR2 from the germline V gene are SGHTA and FQGNSA.

Comments on this clone: Other nucleotide sequences in the sample specify the same CDR3. The chain links TRBV29-1 to TRBJ1-1, with TRBD1 as a possible D gene (6 bases). V lost 3 bases and J 4 bases, leaving 9 bases between the germline ends. Germline V gene lookup returns CDR1 SQVTM and CDR2 ANQGSEA. The CDR3 spans 12 residues. The CDR3 region has the DNA TGCAGCGTTGACAGGGGTAGCACTGAAGCTTTCTTT. This encodes CSVDRGSTEAFF.

The rearrangement links TRBV7-9 to TRBJ2-3, with D possibly being TRBD1 (6 bases). The CDR3 contains 15 residues. V lost 5 bases and J lost 2, with 14 bases in between. Germline V gene data show CDR1 as SEHNR and CDR2 as FQNEAQ (reference sequence). The DNA for the CDR3 is TGTGCCAGCAGCACCACAGGGACCCCCACAGATACGCAGTATTTT. Protein sequence: CASSTTGTPTDTQYF.

The rearrangement joins TRBV19 to TRBJ2-7; TRBD1 matches 8 bases. The CDR3 covers 16 residues. Germline CDR1 is LNHDA and CDR2 is SQIVND (reference sequence). V lost 6 bases and J lost 0; bases outside the gene matches: 10. CDR3 amino acids: CASSRLPGQASYEQYF. The CDR3 DNA follows: TGTGCCAGTAGCCGCCTCCCGGGACAGGCCTCCTACGAGCAGTACTTC.

This clone appeared a few times. The V gene is TRBV5-1, the J gene TRBJ2-2; TRBD2 is a possible D gene (5 bases). Trimming shortened V by 0 bases and J by 7 bases, and 22 bases separated the two germline ends. The CDR3 extends over 18 amino acids. CDR1 is SGHRS and CDR2 is YFSETQ in the germline V gene. The CDR3 sequence: CASSLGVGLAGSDGELFF. For the CDR3, the DNA is TGCGCCAGCAGCTTGGGGGTCGGGCTAGCCGGTTCCGACGGGGAGCTGTTTTTT.

The V call is TRBV19, the J call TRBJ2-2; TRBD1 aligns across 7 bases. Germline-derived CDR1 and CDR2 are LNHDA and SQIVND (reference sequence). The CDR3 consists of 15 residues. V gave up 5 bases and J gave up 8 bases; unmatched junction bases: 11. CDR3 bases: TGTGCCAGTAGTCCCTTACAGGGGTTGGCGGGGGAGCTGTTTTTT. Protein: CASSPLQGLAGELFF.

J is TRBJ1-1 and V is TRBV27; D is uncertain. Germline V lookup: CDR1 MNHEY, CDR2 SMNVEV (reference sequence). The CDR3 totals 16 residues. V was trimmed by 0 bases and J by 1 base, leaving 12 bases between them. CDR3 nucleotide sequence: TGTGCCAGCAGTTTATCGTTGAGGAAAACGAACACTGAAGCTTTCTTT. This translates into CASSLSLRKTNTEAFF.

The chain employs TRBV9 and TRBJ2-3, with 7 bases matching TRBD1. From germline, CDR1 is SGDLS and CDR2 YYNGEE. The ends lost 0 bases at V and 3 bases at J; junction bases unmatched: 4. This CDR3 comprises 15 residues. Here the CDR3 DNA reads TGTGCCAGCAGCGTAGTAGGGGGCAGGACAGATACGCAGTATTTT. It is translated as CASSVVGGRTDTQYF.

V is TRBV2 and J is TRBJ2-1, with 14 bases fitting TRBD2. Losses at the gene ends were 6 bases for V and 9 bases for J; bases not matched to a gene: 7. The germline V gene encodes CDR1 SNHLY and CDR2 FYNNEI. CDR3 length: 15 residues. The CDR3 region has the DNA TGTGCCAGCAGCGGACTAGCGGGGGGTTTTCGTGAGCAGTTCTTC. Protein sequence: CASSGLAGGFREQFF.

J is TRBJ1-1 and V is TRBV2; D is uncertain. Trimming took off 8 bases at V and 0 bases at J, with 10 bases between the two ends. The CDR3 length is 13 residues. In germline, CDR1 is SNHLY, CDR2 FYNNEI. CDR3 in amino acids: CASWRFLNTEAFF. DNA for the CDR3: TGTGCCAGCTGGCGGTTCTTGAACACTGAAGCTTTCTTT.

The chain links TRBV7-9 to TRBJ2-5, with D possibly being TRBD1 (6 bases). Germline loops: CDR1 SEHNR, CDR2 FQNEAQ (reference sequence). V lost 1 base to trimming and J lost 5 bases, with 8 bases between them. The CDR3 covers 13 residues. CDR3 in DNA: TGTGCCAGCAGCTTAGGGCAGGGGGAGACCCAGTACTTC. It encodes CASSLGQGETQYF.

V gene TRBV7-3 combines with J gene TRBJ1-2; 8 bases are a match to TRBD1. This CDR3 is built from 16 residues. V was pared by 2 bases and J by 0 bases, with 5 bases of the junction left unmatched. Germline CDR1 is SGHTA and CDR2 is FQGTGA. This CDR3 is CASSLGTGRTNYGYTF. In DNA, the CDR3 is TGTGCCAGCAGCTTAGGGACAGGCCGGACTAACTATGGCTACACCTTC.

The chain carries TRBV19 and TRBJ1-1, with 8 bases matching TRBD1. The CDR3 extends over 15 amino acids. Germline V gene sequence: CDR1 LNHDA, CDR2 SQIVND (reference sequence). With V trimmed by 6 bases and J by 1 base, 7 bases remained unmatched. This chain's CDR3 is CASRMTGAPNTEAFF. The CDR3 bases are TGTGCCAGTAGAATGACAGGGGCCCCGAACACTGAAGCTTTCTTT.

V usage is TRBV29-1 and J usage is TRBJ2-2, with TRBD1 matching over 8 bases. Germline values: CDR1 SQVTM, CDR2 ANQGSEA. Trimming cost V 6 bases and J 13 bases; bases outside gene matches: 13. The CDR3 extends over 13 amino acids. In DNA, the CDR3 is TGCAGCGTCGACTCCGGGACAGGTGGTGGGCTGTTTTTT. It specifies CSVDSGTGGGLFF.

This clone is a singleton in its sample. This sequence joins TRBV7-2 and TRBJ1-3; D is ambiguous. V was shortened by 2 bases and J by 3 bases, with 2 bases between the two germline ends. CDR1 and CDR2 from the germline V gene are SGHTA and FQGNSA. The CDR3 totals 12 residues. CDR3 amino acids: CASSLHGNTIYF. The CDR3 DNA follows: TGTGCCAGCAGCTTACATGGAAACACCATATATTTT.

A few counts support this clone. The chain combines TRBV5-1 with TRBJ2-6; D may be TRBD2 (6 bases). Per the germline V gene, CDR1 is SGHRS and CDR2 is YFSETQ. V was trimmed by 4 bases and J by 1 base, leaving 12 bases between them. This CDR3 contains 16 residues. CDR3 sequence: CASSRDGLSGANVLTF. The CDR3 DNA is TGCGCCAGCAGCCGGGACGGACTATCTGGGGCCAACGTCCTGACTTTC.

The count of this clone is one. The gene calls are TRBV6-5 and TRBJ1-5; no clear D. Trimming took off 5 bases at V and 0 bases at J, with 11 bases between the two ends. Germline values: CDR1 MNHEY, CDR2 SVGAGI. The CDR3 consists of 15 residues. The chain's CDR3 is CASSPGQVSNQPQHF. DNA for the CDR3: TGTGCCAGCAGTCCCGGTCAAGTTAGCAATCAGCCCCAGCATTTT.

This clone was seen at least ten times. The chain combines TRBV7-9 with TRBJ1-2; the D is unclear. V lost 5 bases and J 12 bases, leaving 13 bases between the germline ends. Germline V gene lookup returns CDR1 SEHNR and CDR2 FQNEAQ (reference sequence). This CDR3 has 11 amino acids. The CDR3 coding sequence is TGTGCCAGCAGCGACGTCGGGAAGAACACCTTC. Protein product: CASSDVGKNTF. The full variable domain, in which reference TRBV7-9 and TRBJ1-2 provide the parts outside the CDR3, is DTGVSQNPRHKITKRGQNVTFRCDPISEHNRLYWYRQTLGQGPEFLTYFQNEAQLEKSRLLSDRFSAERPKGSFSTLEIQRTEQGDSAMYLCASSDVGKNTFGSGTRLTVV.

For the CDR3, the DNA is TGTGCCAGCAGTTACAGGGGAACCTACGAGCAGTACTTC. Protein product: CASSYRGTYEQYF. The chain recombines TRBV6-2 or TRBV6-3 with TRBJ2-7, with D tentatively TRBD1 (5 bases). The V end was cut by 2 bases, the J end by 2 bases, with 7 bases between. CDR3 length equals 13 residues. The germline gives CDR1 MNHEY, CDR2 SVGEGT.

The chain uses TRBV19 and TRBJ2-7, with D possibly being TRBD2 (6 bases). Trimming left V 9 bases short and J 3 bases short, with 24 bases between. CDR3 length equals 16 residues. Germline V CDR1 and CDR2: LNHDA, SQIVND (reference sequence). CDR3 coding DNA: TGTGCCAGCAAGACCAGAGGAGGGGCGAATTTCTACGAGCAGTACTTC. This gives the protein CASKTRGGANFYEQYF.

The rearrangement links TRBV9 to TRBJ1-1, with 8 bases matching TRBD1. The CDR3 length is 16 residues. V trimming: 0 bases; J trimming: 3 bases; junction bases outside the gene matches: 7. The germline V gene has CDR1 SGDLS and CDR2 YYNGEE. The chain's CDR3 is CASSVAAGGLDTEAFF. CDR3 coding DNA: TGTGCCAGCAGCGTAGCGGCAGGGGGCTTGGACACTGAAGCTTTCTTT.